Given below is one T cell receptor (beta chain) in context. Its antigen remains unidentified. This specimen belongs to a study of shared clonotypes between healthy human individuals. CD45RO-negative cells were positively selected for CCR7, leaving out terminally differentiated effector memory CD45RA+ cells. The assay was immunoSEQ multiplex PCR, and TCRdb's table has in-frame clones only and misses some. This table has roughly 2.1 million clones, about 92% appearing once. General study results and limits: Among non-shared clonotypes, generation probabilities were lower than among those shared by all four donors.

The CDR3 is 16 amino acids. CDR1 SGHNT and CDR2 YENEEA come from the germline V gene. The trim removed 2 bases at V and 6 bases at J, leaving 8 bases unmatched. The sequence came from a man between 18 and 29 years old in good health. Some clones in this sample may be carry-over from other donors' samples. The sequenced sample consisted of naive CD8+ T cells from PBMCs. The rearrangement links TRBV11-3 to TRBJ2-1, with 9 bases fitting TRBD1. CDR3 in DNA: TGTGCCAGCAGCTTACGGGGACAGGGTCGTGCCAATGAGCAGTTCTTC. Its protein is CASSLRGQGRANEQFF.